These 22 T cell receptor beta chains share one sample of origin, sequenced in a study of blood T cell repertoires in COVID-19. Clones were sequenced by immunoSEQ multiplex PCR, and TCRdb holds only the in-frame ones, with some missing. Among roughly 200,000 clones, about nine tenths were seen once, and the ten largest hold around 1.7%. Sample: peripheral blood. The receptors derive from a man between 18 and 29 years old with active or convalescent COVID-19.

J is TRBJ1-1 and V is TRBV6-5, with D possibly matching TRBD1 (5 bases). Trimming cost V 5 bases and J 6 bases, with 13 bases left between them. Germline lookup yields CDR1 MNHEY and CDR2 SVGAGI. This CDR3 is 13 amino acids long. This CDR3 is CASSIQVLSEAFF. CDR3 DNA sequence: TGTGCCAGCAGTATACAGGTACTATCTGAAGCTTTCTTT.

The CDR3 loop is CASSQSGLAGGNEQFF. The CDR3 DNA reads TGTGCCAGCAGCCAATCCGGGCTAGCGGGAGGTAATGAGCAGTTCTTC. The chain recombines TRBV4-2 with TRBJ2-1, with 11 bases matching TRBD2. The germline gives CDR1 LGHNA, CDR2 YNFKEQ. The CDR3 spans 16 residues. With V trimmed by 2 bases and J by 7 bases, 7 bases remained unmatched.

The V and J genes are TRBV9 and TRBJ2-3; D might be TRBD2 (7 bases). The V gene lost 0 bases and the J gene lost 6 bases, with 14 bases spanning the gap. Germline CDR1 SGDLS, CDR2 YYNGEE. This CDR3 has 15 residues. CDR3 nucleotides: TGTGCCAGCAGCGTAGAAGGGGGGGCGCTTGATACGCAGTATTTT. Translated: CASSVEGGALDTQYF. Together with reference TRBV9 and TRBJ2-3, the CDR3 gives the full variable domain: DSGVTQTPKHLITATGQRVTLRCSPRSGDLSVYWYQQSLDQGLQFLIQYYNGEERAKGNILERFSAQQFPDLHSELNLSSLELGDSALYFCASSVEGGALDTQYFGPGTRLTVL.

V gene TRBV21-1 combines with J gene TRBJ1-6. TRBV21-1 is assigned pseudogene status. The CDR3 extends over 15 amino acids. In nucleotides, the CDR3 is TGTGCCATCAAAGGGGGGGCGCCGAATAATTCACCCCTCCACTTT. Residues: CAIKGGAPNNSPLHF.

The chain is built from TRBV11-3 and TRBJ2-5; 13 bases align to TRBD2. There are 15 residues in the CDR3. V trimming: 5 bases; J trimming: 2 bases; junction bases outside the gene matches: 2. The germline V gene has CDR1 SGHNT and CDR2 YENEEA. The DNA for the CDR3 is TGTGCCAGCAGCACGGGACTAGCGGGGCAAGAGACCCAGTACTTC. Translating it yields CASSTGLAGQETQYF.

The V and J genes are TRBV5-1 and TRBJ1-6; the match to TRBD1 covers 8 bases. Germline V gives CDR1 SGHRS, CDR2 YFSETQ. V trimming: 2 bases; J trimming: 9 bases; junction bases outside the gene matches: 4. The CDR3 is 14 residues long. The CDR3 DNA is TGCGCCAGCAGCTTCGGACAGGGATTTTCACCCCTCCACTTT. Residues: CASSFGQGFSPLHF.

The chain is built from TRBV5-1 and TRBJ1-6, with D uncertain. This CDR3 contains 13 residues. Germline V lookup: CDR1 SGHRS, CDR2 YFSETQ. V gave up 0 bases and J gave up 7 bases, with 5 bases separating them. DNA for the CDR3: TGCGCCAGCAGCTTGGGTGCGAATTCACCCCTCCACTTT. Protein: CASSLGANSPLHF.

V gene TRBV7-8 combines with J gene TRBJ1-6, with D perhaps matching TRBD1 (6 bases). CDR3 length equals 13 residues. The germline gives CDR1 SGHVS, CDR2 FQNEAQ. Trimming stripped 1 base from V and 9 bases from J, with 7 bases between. CDR3 sequence reads: CASSLVGGSPLHF. The CDR3, as DNA: TGTGCCAGCAGCTTAGTAGGGGGTTCACCCCTCCACTTT. The complete variable domain, with remaining parts taken from reference TRBV7-8 and TRBJ1-6, reads GAGVSQSPRYKVAKRGQDVALRCDPISGHVSLFWYQQALGQGPEFLTYFQNEAQLDKSGLPSDRFFAERPEGSVSTLKIQRTQQEDSAVYLCASSLVGGSPLHFGNGTRLTVT.

The table lists this clone with a count of one. The chain carries TRBV19 and TRBJ2-3; the match to TRBD2 covers 9 bases. CDR1 is LNHDA, CDR2 SQIVND, per germline (reference sequence). Losses at the gene ends were 6 bases for V and 4 bases for J; bases not matched to a gene: 5. This CDR3 has 14 residues. In DNA, the CDR3 is TGTGCCAGTAGCCGGCGGGAGGGCCCAGATACGCAGTATTTT. It codes for CASSRREGPDTQYF.

The chain recombines TRBV7-8 with TRBJ2-1; the match to TRBD2 covers 12 bases. V gave up 1 base and J gave up 5 bases; unmatched junction bases: 12. The germline CDR1 and CDR2 sequences are SGHVS and FQNEAQ. The CDR3 is made up of 19 amino acids. The CDR3 sequence is CASSLVLAGGTTRNNEQFF. The CDR3 nucleotides read TGTGCCAGCAGCTTAGTCCTAGCGGGGGGGACAACAAGAAACAATGAGCAGTTCTTC.

This chain joins TRBV5-4 and TRBJ2-3, with 7 bases lining up with TRBD1. There are 15 residues in the CDR3. Germline-derived CDR1 and CDR2 are SGHNT and YYREEE (reference sequence). J lost 0 bases, V lost 4 bases, and 5 bases had no gene match. The DNA for the CDR3 is TGTGCCAGCAGCACAAACAGGGGTAGCACAGATACGCAGTATTTT. Translated, it gives CASSTNRGSTDTQYF.

The V call is TRBV29-1, the J call TRBJ1-2; TRBD1 aligns across 7 bases. The germline V gene has CDR1 SQVTM and CDR2 ANQGSEA. The CDR3 totals 12 residues. V dropped 7 bases and J dropped 1; count of bases not matched to a gene: 3. CDR3 sequence reads: CSAAGGNYGYTF. In DNA form, the CDR3 reads TGCAGCGCTGCAGGGGGTAACTATGGCTACACCTTC.

With regard to this clone: At one of its ends the junction is not consistent with the germline gene, which may arise from a read error. The rearrangement uses TRBV4-1 and TRBJ1-4; tentative D call: TRBD1 (6 bases). CDR1 is MGHRA, CDR2 YSYEKL, per germline. The CDR3 totals 14 residues. CDR3 DNA: TGCGCCAGCAGCCAAGATGGGGATACAGGGCGTGCGGATTTT. This encodes CASSQDGDTGRADF.

The chain employs TRBV19 and TRBJ2-7; 10 nucleotides match TRBD1. The CDR3 runs 15 residues. Germline V gives CDR1 LNHDA, CDR2 SQIVND (reference sequence). The ends lost 4 bases at V and 5 bases at J; junction bases unmatched: 8. Here the CDR3 DNA reads TGTGCCAGTAGTACTCCCGGGACAGGGGTTAACGAGCAGTACTTC. Its protein is CASSTPGTGVNEQYF.

The chain links TRBV6-5 to TRBJ2-7; a weak D match, TRBD1 (5 bases). The CDR3 spans 12 residues. Between the trimmed V and J ends, which lost 6 bases and 2 bases, there was a span of 8 bases. Germline V gives CDR1 MNHEY, CDR2 SVGAGI. The CDR3 region has the DNA TGTGCCAGCAGGGACAATGCCTACGAGCAGTACTTC. Amino acids: CASRDNAYEQYF.

This chain links TRBV6-5 with TRBJ1-1; D is possibly TRBD1 (5 bases). The CDR3 extends over 13 amino acids. Germline V lookup: CDR1 MNHEY, CDR2 SVGAGI. V was pared by 2 bases and J by 9 bases, with 13 bases between. The chain's CDR3 is CASSYDDSSKAFF. For the CDR3, the DNA is TGTGCCAGCAGTTACGATGACAGCTCTAAAGCTTTCTTT.

V and J are TRBV5-4 and TRBJ2-3; 7 positions match TRBD1. The CDR3 consists of 14 residues. Unmatched junction bases numbered 5, after V lost 4 bases and J lost 3 bases. The germline gives CDR1 SGHNT, CDR2 YYREEE (reference sequence). The CDR3 loop is CASSLQQGTDTQYF. The DNA of the CDR3 is TGTGCCAGCAGCCTCCAACAGGGGACAGATACGCAGTATTTT.

V gene TRBV7-6 combines with J gene TRBJ1-6, with 8 bases fitting TRBD1. CDR1 is SGHVS and CDR2 is FNYEAQ in the germline V gene. The CDR3 extends over 14 amino acids. With V trimmed by 6 bases and J by 8 bases, 6 bases remained unmatched. Written as DNA, the CDR3 is TGTGCCAGCAGTCCAGGGGGCAGTTATTCACCCCTCCACTTT. Its protein product is CASSPGGSYSPLHF.

This chain connects TRBV6-5 to TRBJ2-1, with TRBD1 matching 11 bases. CDR3 length: 15 residues. With 3 bases clipped from V and 7 bases from J, the junction kept 5 bases outside the gene matches. Germline lookup yields CDR1 MNHEY and CDR2 SVGAGI. In DNA form, the CDR3 reads TGTGCCAGCAGTTATACCGGGACAGGGGGTAATGAGCAGTTCTTC. Translated, it gives CASSYTGTGGNEQFF.

V gene TRBV30 combines with J gene TRBJ1-1; 7 nucleotides align to TRBD1. Trimming cost V 1 base and J 0 bases; bases outside gene matches: 2. The CDR3 has 14 amino acids. Germline values: CDR1 GTSNPN, CDR2 SVGIG (reference sequence). CDR3 residues: CAWSDGTVNTEAFF. The CDR3 bases are TGTGCCTGGAGTGACGGGACAGTGAACACTGAAGCTTTCTTT.

The count of this clone is one. This chain connects TRBV5-1 to TRBJ2-1, with D possibly being TRBD2 (5 bases). The CDR3 is 16 amino acids. V lost 4 bases to trimming and J lost 3 bases, with 17 bases between them. Per germline, CDR1 SGHRS and CDR2 YFSETQ. DNA of the CDR3: TGCGCCAGCAGCCACGGACTCAGCCGGGACTACAATGAGCAGTTCTTC. This encodes CASSHGLSRDYNEQFF. The variable domain in full, completed from reference TRBV5-1 and TRBJ2-1, reads KAGVTQTPRYLIKTRGQQVTLSCSPISGHRSVSWYQQTPGQGLQFLFEYFSETQRNKGNFPGRFSGRQFSNSRSEMNVSTLELGDSALYLCASSHGLSRDYNEQFFGPGTRLTVL.

The CDR3 loop is CASSVGIGRGEQYF. The DNA of the CDR3 is TGTGCCAGCAGCGTAGGGATCGGGAGGGGCGAGCAGTACTTC. This sequence joins TRBV9 and TRBJ2-7; 8 nucleotides match TRBD2. This CDR3 region has 14 residues. Germline CDR1 reads SGDLS; CDR2 reads YYNGEE. Trimming took 0 bases from V and 6 from J; bases not matched to a gene: 5.